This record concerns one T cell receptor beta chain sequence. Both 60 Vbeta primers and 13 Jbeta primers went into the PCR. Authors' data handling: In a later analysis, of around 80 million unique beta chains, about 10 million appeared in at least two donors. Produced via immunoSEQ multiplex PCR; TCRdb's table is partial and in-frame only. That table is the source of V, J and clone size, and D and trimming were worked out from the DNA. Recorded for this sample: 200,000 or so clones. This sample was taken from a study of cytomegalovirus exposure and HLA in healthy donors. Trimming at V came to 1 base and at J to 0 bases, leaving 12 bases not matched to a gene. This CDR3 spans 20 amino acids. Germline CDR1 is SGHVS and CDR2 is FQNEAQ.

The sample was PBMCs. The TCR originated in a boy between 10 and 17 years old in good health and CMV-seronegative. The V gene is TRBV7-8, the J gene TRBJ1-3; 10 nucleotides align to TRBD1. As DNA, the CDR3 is TGTGCCAGCAGCTTAGGGACGCGACAGGGGGCCAAAAGCTCTGGAAACACCATATATTTT. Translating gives CASSLGTRQGAKSSGNTIYF. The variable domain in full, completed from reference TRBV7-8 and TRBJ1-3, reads GAGVSQSPRYKVAKRGQDVALRCDPISGHVSLFWYQQALGQGPEFLTYFQNEAQLDKSGLPSDRFFAERPEGSVSTLKIQRTQQEDSAVYLCASSLGTRQGAKSSGNTIYFGEGSWLTVV.